This record looks at one T cell receptor (beta chain) sequence and its context. The data were taken from a study of shared clonotypes between healthy human individuals. This CDR3 is 15 amino acids long. CDR1 is SGHVS and CDR2 is FQNEAQ in the germline V gene. Trimming removed 1 base from V and 4 bases from J, with 11 bases in between. Terminally differentiated effector memory CD45RA+ cells were left out of the naive CD8 fraction, which was CD45RO-negative and positively selected for CCR7. The data were produced by immunoSEQ multiplex PCR, yet TCRdb's version contains in-frame clones alone and is incomplete. This sample has around 2,000,000 clones; more than 85% occur once, and the top ten carry more than 1.5%.

This sequence originates from a man younger than 35 in good health. Some clones in this sample may be carry-over from other donors' samples. This chain uses TRBV7-8 with TRBJ2-4; D ambiguous. The source material was naive CD8+ T cells from PBMCs. CDR3 coding DNA: TGTGCCAGCAGCTTAGGACACGCCGGGAAAAACATTCAGTACTTC. Its translation is CASSLGHAGKNIQYF.